These 12 T cell receptor beta chains were all obtained from the same sample, sequenced in a study of cytomegalovirus exposure and HLA in healthy donors. Clones were read by immunoSEQ multiplex PCR, and TCRdb kept only the in-frame ones, dropping some. The sample holds 200,000 to 300,000 clones, 90% seen once. Material for sequencing was PBMCs. The source is a young woman in good health and CMV-seronegative.

The genes are TRBV11-2 and TRBJ2-7; D possibly matches TRBD1 or TRBD2 (5 bases each). With 0 bases removed from V and 0 bases from J, the gap between germline ends came to 9 bases. CDR3 size: 15 residues. Per germline, CDR1 SGHAT and CDR2 FQNNGV. CDR3 in amino acids: CASSLDGTDSYEQYF. The CDR3, as DNA: TGTGCCAGCAGCTTAGACGGGACGGACTCCTACGAGCAGTACTTC. The full variable domain, its missing parts supplied by reference TRBV11-2 and TRBJ2-7, is EAGVAQSPRYKIIEKRQSVAFWCNPISGHATLYWYQQILGQGPKLLIQFQNNGVVDDSQLPKDRFSAERLKGVDSTLKIQPAKLEDSAVYLCASSLDGTDSYEQYFGPGTRLTVT.

This clone was observed a handful of times. V gene TRBV25-1 combines with J gene TRBJ2-7, with a tentative D call TRBD2 (5 bases). The CDR3 sequence is 12 residues long. The V and J ends lost 4 bases and 3 bases respectively, with 7 bases between them. Germline-derived CDR1 and CDR2 are MGHDK and SYGVNS. Written as DNA, the CDR3 is TGTGCCAGCAGTGTCGGGGACTACGAGCAGTACTTC. As protein: CASSVGDYEQYF.

This clone occurred a few times. This chain joins TRBV10-2 and TRBJ2-7, with TRBD1 as a possible D gene (5 bases). The germline V gene encodes CDR1 WSHSY and CDR2 SAAADI. V was shortened by 2 bases and J by 3 bases, with 8 bases between the two germline ends. The CDR3 contains 13 residues. CDR3 residues: CASSEDSFYEQYF. As DNA, the CDR3 is TGCGCCAGCAGTGAGGACAGTTTCTACGAGCAGTACTTC.

The chain joins TRBV11-2 to TRBJ2-7; TRBD2 agrees at 7 bases. The CDR3 is 16 residues long. Germline V lookup: CDR1 SGHAT, CDR2 FQNNGV. V gave up 0 bases and J gave up 1 base; unmatched junction bases: 6. The CDR3 DNA reads as TGTGCCAGCAGCTTAGATCTAGCGGAGCCATCCTACGAGCAGTACTTC. Translation gives CASSLDLAEPSYEQYF.

The chain combines TRBV9 with TRBJ2-7, with D tentatively TRBD1 (5 bases). CDR3 length: 14 residues. Germline CDR1 SGDLS, CDR2 YYNGEE. Trimming shortened V by 0 bases and J by 1 base, and 8 bases separated the two germline ends. CDR3 amino acids: CASSVEQVSYEQYF. CDR3 bases: TGTGCCAGCAGCGTAGAACAGGTTTCCTACGAGCAGTACTTC.

This rearrangement joins TRBV4-3 to TRBJ2-7, with a possible D match to TRBD1 (5 bases). CDR1 is LGHNA and CDR2 is YSLEER in the germline V gene. Trimming pared 4 bases from V and 6 bases from J, leaving 13 bases between. The CDR3 length is 13 residues. The CDR3, as DNA: TGCGCCAGCAGCCCGGCAGTAAGGGGCGAGCAGTACTTC. This codes for CASSPAVRGEQYF.

The chain combines TRBV27 with TRBJ2-3; 10 nucleotides align to TRBD1. Germline V gene sequence: CDR1 MNHEY, CDR2 SMNVEV (reference sequence). The CDR3 length is 14 residues. V lost 6 bases and J lost 6; bases outside the gene matches: 6. The CDR3 reads CASSPGQGFDTQYF. CDR3 nucleotide sequence: TGTGCCAGCAGCCCGGGACAGGGGTTTGATACGCAGTATTTT.

The chain joins TRBV7-9 to TRBJ1-2, with D possibly being TRBD1 (5 bases). The CDR3 totals 15 residues. The ends were cut back, 4 bases at V and 4 bases at J, with 16 bases in the middle. Germline V gene data show CDR1 as SEHNR and CDR2 as FQNEAQ (reference sequence). The CDR3 DNA follows: TGTGCCAGCAGCTCCCCCCAAGGGAGGGGCTATGGCTACACCTTC. Translation gives CASSSPQGRGYGYTF.

The chain links TRBV28 to TRBJ2-5; 10 bases align to TRBD2. Unmatched junction bases numbered 2, after V lost 6 bases and J lost 1 base. The CDR3 is made up of 14 amino acids. Germline V gene data show CDR1 as MDHEN and CDR2 as SYDVKM. The DNA for the CDR3 is TGTGCCAGCAGGCGACTAGCGGGCCAAGAGACCCAGTACTTC. This codes for CASRRLAGQETQYF.

V gene TRBV9 combines with J gene TRBJ2-2; no clear D gene. The V end lost 4 bases, the J end lost 2 bases, and 15 bases lay between the germline ends. The germline gives CDR1 SGDLS, CDR2 YYNGEE. The CDR3 sequence is 16 residues long. CDR3 nucleotide sequence: TGTGCCAGCAGCCCCCAAGGAACTCCCAACACCGGGGAGCTGTTTTTT. It specifies CASSPQGTPNTGELFF.

The chain couples TRBV6-5 to TRBJ2-7; a possible D gene is TRBD2 (5 bases). Germline V gene lookup returns CDR1 MNHEY and CDR2 SVGAGI. CDR3 length: 16 residues. The ends were cut back, 3 bases at V and 6 bases at J, with 21 bases in the middle. CDR3 region: CASSYSPLASWGEQYF. CDR3 bases: TGTGCCAGCAGTTATTCCCCCTTAGCGTCTTGGGGCGAGCAGTACTTC.

The chain employs TRBV6-5 and TRBJ2-7; 13 bases are shared with TRBD2. The V gene end was trimmed by 5 bases and the J gene end by 0 bases; junction bases not matched to a gene: 1. This CDR3 is 15 amino acids long. Germline V gives CDR1 MNHEY, CDR2 SVGAGI. The chain's CDR3 is CASSGLAGASYEQYF. The CDR3 bases are TGTGCCAGCAGTGGACTAGCGGGGGCCTCCTACGAGCAGTACTTC.